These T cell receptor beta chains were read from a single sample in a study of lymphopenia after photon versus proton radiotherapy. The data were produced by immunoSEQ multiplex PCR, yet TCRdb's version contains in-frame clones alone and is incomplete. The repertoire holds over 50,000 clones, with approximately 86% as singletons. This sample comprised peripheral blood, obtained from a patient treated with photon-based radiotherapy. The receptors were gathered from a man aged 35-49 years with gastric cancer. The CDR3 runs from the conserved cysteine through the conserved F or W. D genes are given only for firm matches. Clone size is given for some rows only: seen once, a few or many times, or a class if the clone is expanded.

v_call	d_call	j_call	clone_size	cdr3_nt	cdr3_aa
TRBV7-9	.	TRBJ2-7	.	TGTGCCAGCAGCGGGGACCACTACGAGCAGTACTTC	CASSGDHYEQYF
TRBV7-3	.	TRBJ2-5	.	TGTGCCAGCAGCTTAGACCTCGGGGGGACCCAGTACTTC	CASSLDLGGTQYF
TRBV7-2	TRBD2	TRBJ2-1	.	TGTGCCAGCAGCAATAGCGGGGGGTCCCACAATGAGCAGTTCTTC	CASSNSGGSHNEQFF
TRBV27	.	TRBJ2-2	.	TGTGCCAGCCTAAGGCGTACCGGGGAGCTGTTTTTT	CASLRRTGELFF
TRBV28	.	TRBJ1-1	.	TGTGCCACCGGGTGGGGGGCAGTGAACACTGAAGCTTTCTTT	CATGWGAVNTEAFF
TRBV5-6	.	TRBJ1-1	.	TGTGCCAGCAGCTTGATCCAGGAACGTGTGGGAGCTGAAGCTTTCTTT	CASSLIQERVGAEAFF
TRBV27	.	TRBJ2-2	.	TGTGCCAGCAGGCGACGAGAGGCCGGGGAGCTGTTTTTT	CASRRREAGELFF
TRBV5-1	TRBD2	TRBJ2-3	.	TGCGCCAGCAGCTTCTCTAGCGGGGGTGATACGCAGTATTTT	CASSFSSGGDTQYF
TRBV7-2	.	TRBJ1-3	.	TGTGCCAGCAGCTTAGTCGCTCAGGGAGGGTCTGGAAACACCATATATTTT	CASSLVAQGGSGNTIYF
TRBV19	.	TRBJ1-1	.	TGTGCCAGTACCCCTGGTGGGTGGAACACTGAAGCTTTCTTT	CASTPGGWNTEAFF
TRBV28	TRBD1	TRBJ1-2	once	TGTGCCAGCAGTGGAGACAGGGTTGGGAGTGGCTACACCTTC	CASSGDRVGSGYTF
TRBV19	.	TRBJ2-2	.	TGTGCCAGTAGCCGCGGGCAGAACACCGGGGAGCTGTTTTTT	CASSRGQNTGELFF
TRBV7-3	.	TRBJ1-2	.	TGTGCCAGCAGCTCAGTAGGTGGGCCAGGGTCATTGTCCGGCTACACCTTC	CASSSVGGPGSLSGYTF
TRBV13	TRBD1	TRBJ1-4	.	TGTGCCAGCACCGCTCTCCGGACAGGGAGTGAAAAACTGTTTTTT	CASTALRTGSEKLFF
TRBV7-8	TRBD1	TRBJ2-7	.	TGTGCCAGCAGCCCCGGGACAGGGGGCTCAGGCGAGCAGTACTTC	CASSPGTGGSGEQYF
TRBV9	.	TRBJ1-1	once	TGTGCCAGCAGCCGGGGGGGTTATGGGATGAACACTGAAGCTTTCTTT	CASSRGGYGMNTEAFF
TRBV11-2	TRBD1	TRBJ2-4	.	TGTGCCAGCAGCTTACGGCAGGGGGATGTAGGCATTCAGTACTTC	CASSLRQGDVGIQYF
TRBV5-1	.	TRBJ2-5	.	TGCGCCAGCAGCGGAGGGACAGTAAAAGAGACCCAGTACTTC	CASSGGTVKETQYF
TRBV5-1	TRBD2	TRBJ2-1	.	TGCGCCAGCAGCGTGAGCGCGGGGGGCAGCTACAATGAGCAGTTCTTC	CASSVSAGGSYNEQFF
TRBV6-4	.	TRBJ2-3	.	TGTGCCAGCAGTGACGCGAGGGGGGCCACAGATACGCAGTATTTT	CASSDARGATDTQYF
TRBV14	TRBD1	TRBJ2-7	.	TGTGCCAGCAGCCGGACAGGAACCTACGAGCAGTACTTC	CASSRTGTYEQYF
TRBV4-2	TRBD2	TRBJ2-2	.	TGTGCCAGCAGCCAAGGGGCTAGCGGGAGCACCGGGGAGCTGTTTTTT	CASSQGASGSTGELFF
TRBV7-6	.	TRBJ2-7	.	TGTGCCAGCAGCGGAGGGTCCCTCCAGGAGCAGTACTTC	CASSGGSLQEQYF
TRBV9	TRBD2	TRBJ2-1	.	TGTGCCAGCAGCATGGGACTAGCGGGGGGTCACTACTACAATGAGCAGTTCTTC	CASSMGLAGGHYYNEQFF
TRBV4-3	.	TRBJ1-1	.	TGCGCCAGCAGCCGGGCCTTGAACACTGAAGCTTTCTTT	CASSRALNTEAFF
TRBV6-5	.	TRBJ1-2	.	TGTGCCAGCAGTTATTCGGACACGGAGAACTATGGCTACACCTTC	CASSYSDTENYGYTF
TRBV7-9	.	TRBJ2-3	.	TGTGCCAGCAGCTTAACCACGACAGATACGCAGTATTTT	CASSLTTTDTQYF
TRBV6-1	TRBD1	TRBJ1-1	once	TGTGCCAGCAGGACAGGGGCGAACACTGAAGCTTTCTTT	CASRTGANTEAFF
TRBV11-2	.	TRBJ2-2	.	TGTGCCAGCAGCTTAAGGCCGAGCCACACCGGGGAGCTGTTTTTT	CASSLRPSHTGELFF
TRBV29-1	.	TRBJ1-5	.	TGCAGCGTTGGTGAGAGCAATCAGCCCCAGCATTTT	CSVGESNQPQHF
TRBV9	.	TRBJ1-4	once	TGTGCCAGCACCGTAACAGGTCAGGCTAATGAAAAACTGTTTTTT	CASTVTGQANEKLFF
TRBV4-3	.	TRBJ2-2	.	TGCGCCAGCAGCCCTCACGGGAACACCGGGGAGCTGTTTTTT	CASSPHGNTGELFF
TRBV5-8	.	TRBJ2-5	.	TGTGCCAGCAGCTTAATGAGGGAGACCCAGTACTTC	CASSLMRETQYF
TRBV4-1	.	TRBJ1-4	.	TGCGCCAGCAGCCAAGATGCCTCATCCGAAAAACTGTTTTTT	CASSQDASSEKLFF
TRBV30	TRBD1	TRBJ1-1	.	TGTGCCTGGAGTTTGACAGGGCCTGAAGCTTTCTTT	CAWSLTGPEAFF
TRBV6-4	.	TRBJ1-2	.	TGTGCCAGCAGTGATACCGCTTTTAACTATGGCTACACCTTC	CASSDTAFNYGYTF
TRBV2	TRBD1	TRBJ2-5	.	TGTGCCAGCAGTGAGGGACAGGAAGAGACCCAGTACTTC	CASSEGQEETQYF
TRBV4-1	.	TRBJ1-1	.	TGCGCCAGCAGCCAAGGGGACCTCCGTTTGGAAGCTTTCTTT	CASSQGDLRLEAFF
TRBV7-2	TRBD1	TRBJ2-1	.	TGTGCCAGCACCCACCGGGACAGATACAATGAGCAGTTCTTC	CASTHRDRYNEQFF
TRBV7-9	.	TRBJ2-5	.	TGTGCCAGCAGCTCCGCTAAACAGGGATCACTAGAGACCCAGTACTTC	CASSSAKQGSLETQYF
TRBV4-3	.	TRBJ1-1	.	TGCGCCAGCAGCCAGGGGACACCCACTGAAGCTTTCTTT	CASSQGTPTEAFF
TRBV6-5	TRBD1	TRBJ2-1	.	TGTGCCAGCAGTTCGGACAGGGGCTTCTCCTACAATGAGCAGTTCTTC	CASSSDRGFSYNEQFF
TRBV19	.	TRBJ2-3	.	TGTGCCAGTAGTAACAGGGACCCAGATACGCAGTATTTT	CASSNRDPDTQYF
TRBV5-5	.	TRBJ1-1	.	TGTGCCAGCAGCTTGGAAGCAGCGAACACTGAAGCTTTCTTT	CASSLEAANTEAFF
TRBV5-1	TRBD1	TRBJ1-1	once	TGCGCCAGCAGCTTGCAGGGGGCTAACACTGAAGCTTTCTTT	CASSLQGANTEAFF
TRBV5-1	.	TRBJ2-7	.	TGCGCCAGCAGCTTGGTTGACAGGACCTACGAGCAGTACTTC	CASSLVDRTYEQYF
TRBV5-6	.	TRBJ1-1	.	TGTGCCAGCAGCCCCGGGGATAATGAAAACACTGAAGCTTTCTTT	CASSPGDNENTEAFF
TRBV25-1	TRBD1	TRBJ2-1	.	TGTGCCAGCAGTGAATGGGACAGGGGGGTCTACAATGAGCAGTTCTTC	CASSEWDRGVYNEQFF
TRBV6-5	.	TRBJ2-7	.	TGTGCCAGCAGCATGGTAGGGACCGAATACGAGCAGTACTTC	CASSMVGTEYEQYF
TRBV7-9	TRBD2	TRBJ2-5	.	TGTGCCAGCAGCTTTCATACTAGCGGGGGGGCATTCGAGACCCAGTACTTC	CASSFHTSGGAFETQYF
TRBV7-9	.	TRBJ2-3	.	TGTGCCAGCAGGGCGGCAGGGTCCACAGATACGCAGTATTTT	CASRAAGSTDTQYF
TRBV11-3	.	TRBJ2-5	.	TGTGCCAGCAGCGCCAACTCCGTGGGTCCCAGTAATGGAGAGACCCAGTACTTC	CASSANSVGPSNGETQYF
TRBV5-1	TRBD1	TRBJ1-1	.	TGCGCCAGCGCGGGACAGTTGAACACTGAAGCTTTCTTT	CASAGQLNTEAFF
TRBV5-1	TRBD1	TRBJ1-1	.	TGCGCCAGCAGCTCCACCGGGACAGGGGTTTCGATTGAAGCTTTCTTT	CASSSTGTGVSIEAFF
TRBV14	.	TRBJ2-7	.	TGTGCCAGCAGCCAAGACAGGGTCGAGCAGTACTTC	CASSQDRVEQYF
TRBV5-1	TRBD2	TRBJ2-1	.	TGCGCCAGCAGCTGGAGACTAGCGGCCAGGGCTGAGCAGTTCTTC	CASSWRLAARAEQFF